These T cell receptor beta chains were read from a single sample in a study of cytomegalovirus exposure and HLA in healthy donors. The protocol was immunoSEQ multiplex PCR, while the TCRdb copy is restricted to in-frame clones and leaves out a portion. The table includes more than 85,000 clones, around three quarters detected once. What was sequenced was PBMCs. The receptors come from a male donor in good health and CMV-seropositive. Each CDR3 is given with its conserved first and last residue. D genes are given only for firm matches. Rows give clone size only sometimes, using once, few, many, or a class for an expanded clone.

CAGGDLNTEAFF TGTGCCGGGGGGGATTTGAACACTGAAGCTTTCTTT TRBJ1-1 TRBV7-9 few -
CASSQDRVTGLGYGYTF TGCGCCAGCAGCCAAGATCGGGTGACAGGTTTAGGGTATGGCTACACCTTC TRBJ1-2 TRBV4-1 - -
CASSENSKNSPLHF TGTGCCAGCAGTGAAAACAGTAAGAATTCACCCCTCCACTTT TRBJ1-6 TRBV2 - -
CASSEWSRDYLAKNIQYF TGCGCCAGCAGTGAGTGGTCTCGGGACTACCTAGCCAAAAACATTCAGTACTTC TRBJ2-4 TRBV10-2 - TRBD2
CASSPRTSGGITDTQYF TGTGCCAGCAGCCCCCGGACTAGCGGGGGGATCACAGATACGCAGTATTTT TRBJ2-3 TRBV16 once TRBD2
CASREGQTYLYGYTF TGTGCCAGCAGAGAGGGACAGACTTACCTCTATGGCTACACCTTC TRBJ1-2 TRBV6-1 once TRBD1
CSVGEGTQGSPLHF TGCAGCGTTGGAGAAGGGACACAAGGTTCACCCCTCCACTTT TRBJ1-6 TRBV29-1 - -
CSARQNTEAFF TGCAGTGCTAGACAGAACACTGAAGCTTTCTTT TRBJ1-1 TRBV20-1 - -
CASSEADSDTQYF TGTGCCAGCAGTGAGGCTGATTCAGATACGCAGTATTTT TRBJ2-3 TRBV6-1 - -
CASSPRSTGQYMEQYF TGTGCCAGCAGCCCCCGGAGTACAGGTCAATATATGGAGCAGTACTTC TRBJ2-7 TRBV4-2 - -
CASSLRPRVANEKLFF TGCGCCAGCAGCTTGAGGCCTCGGGTTGCTAATGAAAAACTGTTTTTT TRBJ1-4 TRBV5-1 - -
CASSQTAGNSPLHF TGTGCCAGCAGCCAAACCGCGGGGAATTCACCCCTCCACTTT TRBJ1-6 TRBV27 - -
CASSPRALTIRNQETQYF TGTGCCAGCTCACCGAGGGCCCTTACGATACGGAATCAAGAGACCCAGTACTTC TRBJ2-5 TRBV18 - -
CASSRQGASEAFF TGTGCCAGCAGTAGACAGGGGGCGTCTGAAGCTTTCTTT TRBJ1-1 TRBV27 - TRBD1
CAWRGTGLSTEAFF TGTGCCTGGAGGGGGACAGGGTTGAGCACTGAAGCTTTCTTT TRBJ1-1 TRBV30 - TRBD1
CATGLGQLNTEAFF TGTGCCACCGGGTTGGGACAGCTAAACACTGAAGCTTTCTTT TRBJ1-1 TRBV6-5 few TRBD1
CASSVLSGGPSRSSYNEQFF TGTGCCAGCAGCGTCCTGAGCGGGGGGCCGTCGAGGAGCTCCTACAATGAGCAGTTCTTC TRBJ2-1 TRBV9 once TRBD2
CACAGTVLITEAFF TGTGCCTGCGCAGGGACAGTACTCATCACTGAAGCTTTCTTT TRBJ1-1 TRBV30 - TRBD1
CASTAADEQYF TGTGCCAGCACCGCCGCGGACGAGCAGTACTTC TRBJ2-7 TRBV7-9 - -
CSVRQIEAFF TGCAGCGTGAGACAGATTGAAGCTTTCTTT TRBJ1-1 TRBV29-1 once -
CAWSVPRTVYEQYF TGTGCCTGGAGTGTACCGAGGACAGTCTACGAGCAGTACTTC TRBJ2-7 TRBV30 - -
CASNPGLASTEQFF TGCGCCAGCAATCCGGGACTAGCCTCCACTGAGCAGTTCTTC TRBJ2-1 TRBV10-2 - TRBD2
CASSYLAGGKDTQYF TGTGCCAGCAGTTATCTAGCGGGGGGGAAAGATACGCAGTATTTT TRBJ2-3 TRBV6-5 once TRBD2
CASSFQGGSTDTQYF TGTGCCAGCAGCTTCCAGGGGGGCAGCACAGATACGCAGTATTTT TRBJ2-3 TRBV7-6 few -
CAWSVPHGRDLQETQYF TGTGCCTGGAGTGTACCCCACGGCAGGGATCTCCAAGAGACCCAGTACTTC TRBJ2-5 TRBV30 - -
CASSPPRGQETQYF TGTGCCAGCTCACCACCGAGGGGGCAAGAGACCCAGTACTTC TRBJ2-5 TRBV18 - -
CASSLTGVAFF TGTGCCAGCAGCCTAACAGGGGTGGCTTTCTTT TRBJ1-1 TRBV13 few TRBD1
CASRSDNSTGDTEAFF TGTGCAAGTCGCTCAGACAATTCGACAGGGGACACTGAAGCTTTCTTT TRBJ1-1 TRBV12-2 - -
CASSQEGVGETQYF TGCGCCAGCAGCCAAGAAGGGGTCGGGGAGACCCAGTACTTC TRBJ2-5 TRBV4-1 - -
CASSLPGPPDTQYF TGTGCCAGCAGTCTACCCGGTCCCCCAGATACGCAGTATTTT TRBJ2-3 TRBV27 - -
CASSFESYNSPLHF TGCGCCAGCAGCTTCGAGTCATATAATTCACCCCTCCACTTT TRBJ1-6 TRBV5-1 - -
CASSFGTGMDEQFF TGTGCCAGCAGCTTTGGGACAGGGATGGATGAGCAGTTCTTC TRBJ2-1 TRBV5-6 - TRBD1
CASSPGLVETQYF TGTGCCAGCAGTCCCGGACTGGTGGAGACCCAGTACTTC TRBJ2-5 TRBV27 once -
CASSQKVGATEAFF TGCGCCAGCAGTCAAAAGGTAGGAGCGACTGAAGCTTTCTTT TRBJ1-1 TRBV23-1 - -
CASSMGQYEAFF TGTGCCAGCAGTATGGGACAGTATGAAGCTTTCTTT TRBJ1-1 TRBV6-6 - TRBD1
CASSLWAGFQPQHF TGTGCCAGCAGTTTATGGGCTGGGTTTCAGCCCCAGCATTTT TRBJ1-5 TRBV27 - -
CASSGEVSGANVLTF TGTGCCAGCAGTGGAGAGGTCTCTGGGGCCAACGTCCTGACTTTC TRBJ2-6 TRBV6-1 - -
CASSLEGLSNTEAFF TGTGCCAGCAGCTTAGAAGGACTCTCGAACACTGAAGCTTTCTTT TRBJ1-1 TRBV11-2 - -
CASRRDTYEQYF TGTGCCAGCAGACGGGATACCTACGAGCAGTACTTC TRBJ2-7 TRBV6-5 - -
CASSFELDKYEQYF TGTGCCAGCAGCTTCGAACTAGACAAGTACGAGCAGTACTTC TRBJ2-7 TRBV7-9 - -
CASSLTPLRGGHEQYF TGTGCCAGCAGCTTAACCCCCCTCAGGGGCGGCCACGAGCAGTACTTC TRBJ2-7 TRBV13 few -
CASSREGRSDQPQHF TGTGCCAGTAGTAGGGAGGGGCGATCGGATCAGCCCCAGCATTTT TRBJ1-5 TRBV19 - -
CASSPGVPESQHF TGTGCCAGCTCACCCGGAGTTCCGGAGTCCCAGCATTTT TRBJ1-5 TRBV18 - -
CASSSTGGGGQFF TGTGCCAGCAGTTCTACTGGGGGGGGAGGGCAGTTCTTC TRBJ2-1 TRBV6-5 - TRBD2
CASSHRASGSNTGELFF TGCGCCAGCAGCCACCGGGCTAGCGGTTCGAACACCGGGGAGCTGTTTTTT TRBJ2-2 TRBV4-1 few TRBD2
CASSIAEGLYYGYTF TGTGCCAGTAGTATTGCGGAAGGCCTATACTATGGCTACACCTTC TRBJ1-2 TRBV19 - -
CASSVTDSEAFF TGTGCCAGCAGCGTCACTGACAGTGAAGCTTTCTTT TRBJ1-1 TRBV9 few -
CASSLYYEQYF TGCGCCAGCAGCCTTTACTACGAGCAGTACTTC TRBJ2-7 TRBV5-1 - -